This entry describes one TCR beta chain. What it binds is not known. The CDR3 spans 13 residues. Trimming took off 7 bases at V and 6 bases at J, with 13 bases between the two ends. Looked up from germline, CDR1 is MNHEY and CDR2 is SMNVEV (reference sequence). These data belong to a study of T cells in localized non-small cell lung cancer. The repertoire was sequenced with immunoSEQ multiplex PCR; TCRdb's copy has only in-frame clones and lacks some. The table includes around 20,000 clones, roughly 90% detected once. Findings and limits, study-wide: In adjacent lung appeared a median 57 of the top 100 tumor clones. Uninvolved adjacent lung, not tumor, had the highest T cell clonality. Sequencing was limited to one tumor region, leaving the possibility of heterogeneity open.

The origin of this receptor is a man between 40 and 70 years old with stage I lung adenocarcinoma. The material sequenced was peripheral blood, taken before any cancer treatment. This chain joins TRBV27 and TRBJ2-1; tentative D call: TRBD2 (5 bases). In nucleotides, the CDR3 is TGTGCCAGCAAGGAGGTACTCAGCAATGAGCAGTTCTTC. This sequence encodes CASKEVLSNEQFF.